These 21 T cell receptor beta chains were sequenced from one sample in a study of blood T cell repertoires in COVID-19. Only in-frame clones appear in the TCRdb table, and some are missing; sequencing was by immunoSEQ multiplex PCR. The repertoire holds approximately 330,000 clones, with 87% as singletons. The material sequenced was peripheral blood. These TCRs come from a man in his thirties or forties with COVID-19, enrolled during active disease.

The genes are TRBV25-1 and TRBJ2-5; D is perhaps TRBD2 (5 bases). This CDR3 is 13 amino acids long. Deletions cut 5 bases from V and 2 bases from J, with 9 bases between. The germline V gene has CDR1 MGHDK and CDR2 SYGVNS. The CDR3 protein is CASSRGPQETQYF. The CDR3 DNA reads TGTGCCAGCAGTAGAGGGCCTCAAGAGACCCAGTACTTC.

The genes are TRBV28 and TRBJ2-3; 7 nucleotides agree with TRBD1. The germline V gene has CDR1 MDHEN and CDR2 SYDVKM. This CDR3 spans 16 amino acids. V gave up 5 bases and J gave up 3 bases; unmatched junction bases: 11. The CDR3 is CASSNPGTAGTDTQYF. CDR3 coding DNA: TGTGCCAGCAGTAATCCCGGGACAGCAGGGACAGATACGCAGTATTTT.

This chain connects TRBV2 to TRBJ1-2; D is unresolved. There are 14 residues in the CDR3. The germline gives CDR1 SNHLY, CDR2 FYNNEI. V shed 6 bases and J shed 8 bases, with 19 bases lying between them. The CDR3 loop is CASSANGGLRGYTF. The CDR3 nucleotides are TGTGCCAGCAGCGCTAATGGAGGGTTGAGAGGCTACACCTTC. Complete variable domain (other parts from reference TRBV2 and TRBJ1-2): EPEVTQTPSHQVTQMGQEVILRCVPISNHLYFYWYRQILGQKVEFLVSFYNNEISEKSEIFDDQFSVERPDGSNFTLKIRSTKLEDSAMYFCASSANGGLRGYTFGSGTRLTVV.

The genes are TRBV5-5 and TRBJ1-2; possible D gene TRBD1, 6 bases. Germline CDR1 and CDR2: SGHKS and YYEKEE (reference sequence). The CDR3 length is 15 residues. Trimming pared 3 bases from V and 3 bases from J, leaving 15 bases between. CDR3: CASSWGQGIDYGYTF. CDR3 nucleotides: TGTGCCAGCAGCTGGGGGCAGGGTATTGACTATGGCTACACCTTC.

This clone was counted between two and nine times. This chain's CDR3 is CASSLAEGLGTEAFF. CDR3 DNA: TGTGCCAGCAGCTTAGCGGAGGGGTTGGGCACTGAAGCTTTCTTT. The chain employs TRBV7-8 and TRBJ1-1; the D gene is possibly TRBD1 (5 bases). CDR3 length equals 15 residues. The germline V gene encodes CDR1 SGHVS and CDR2 FQNEAQ. Trimming shortened V by 0 bases and J by 4 bases, and 12 bases separated the two germline ends.

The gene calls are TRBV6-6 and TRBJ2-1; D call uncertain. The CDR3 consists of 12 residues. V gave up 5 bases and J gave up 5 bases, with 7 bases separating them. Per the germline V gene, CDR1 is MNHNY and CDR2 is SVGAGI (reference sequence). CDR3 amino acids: CASSPVNNEQFF. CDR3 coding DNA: TGTGCCAGCAGTCCGGTTAACAATGAGCAGTTCTTC.

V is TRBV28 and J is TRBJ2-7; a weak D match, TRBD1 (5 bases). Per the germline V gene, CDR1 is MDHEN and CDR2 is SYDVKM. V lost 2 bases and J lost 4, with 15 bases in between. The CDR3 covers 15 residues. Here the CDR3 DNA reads TGTGCCAGCAGTTTAGGAGTGGGCAGGGCATACGAGCAGTACTTC. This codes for CASSLGVGRAYEQYF.

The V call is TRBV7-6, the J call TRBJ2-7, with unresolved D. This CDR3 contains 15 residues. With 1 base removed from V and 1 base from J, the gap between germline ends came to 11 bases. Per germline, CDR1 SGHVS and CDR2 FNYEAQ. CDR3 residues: CASSLGTAKSYEQYF. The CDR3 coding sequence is TGTGCCAGCAGCTTAGGTACAGCCAAATCCTACGAGCAGTACTTC.

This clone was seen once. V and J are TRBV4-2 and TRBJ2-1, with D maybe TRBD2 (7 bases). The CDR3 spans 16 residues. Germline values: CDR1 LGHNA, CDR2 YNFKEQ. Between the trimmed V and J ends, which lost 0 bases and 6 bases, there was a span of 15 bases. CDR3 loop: CASSQDLRGGVNEQFF. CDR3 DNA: TGTGCCAGCAGCCAAGATTTAAGGGGGGGCGTCAATGAGCAGTTCTTC.

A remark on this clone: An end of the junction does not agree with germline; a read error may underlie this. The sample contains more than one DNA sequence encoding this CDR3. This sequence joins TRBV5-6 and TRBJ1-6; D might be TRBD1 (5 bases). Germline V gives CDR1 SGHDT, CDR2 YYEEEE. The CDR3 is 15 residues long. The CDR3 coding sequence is TGTGCCAGCAGCTTGTTGGGCAGACAGCCTTCACCCCTTCACTTT. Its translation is CASSLLGRQPSPLHF. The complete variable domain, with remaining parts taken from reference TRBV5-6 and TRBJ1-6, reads DAGVTQSPTHLIKTRGQQVTLRCSPKSGHDTVSWYQQALGQGPQFIFQYYEEEERQRGNFPDRFSGHQFPNYSSELNVNALLLGDSALYLCASSLLGRQPSPLHFGNGTRLTVT.

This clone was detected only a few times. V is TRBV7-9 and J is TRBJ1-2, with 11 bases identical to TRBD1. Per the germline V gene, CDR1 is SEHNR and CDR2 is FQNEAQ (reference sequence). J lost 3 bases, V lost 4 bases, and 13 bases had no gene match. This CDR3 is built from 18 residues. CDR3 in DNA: TGTGCCAGCAGCTCCCAGCTGGGGACAGGGGGATATGACTATGGCTACACCTTC. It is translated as CASSSQLGTGGYDYGYTF.

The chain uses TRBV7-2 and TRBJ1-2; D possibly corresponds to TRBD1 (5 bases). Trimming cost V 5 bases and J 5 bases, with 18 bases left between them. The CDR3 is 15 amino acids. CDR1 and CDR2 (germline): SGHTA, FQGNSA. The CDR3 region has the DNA TGTGCCAGCAGCCCCGGGGGGAGACAGACTTATGGCTACACCTTC. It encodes CASSPGGRQTYGYTF.

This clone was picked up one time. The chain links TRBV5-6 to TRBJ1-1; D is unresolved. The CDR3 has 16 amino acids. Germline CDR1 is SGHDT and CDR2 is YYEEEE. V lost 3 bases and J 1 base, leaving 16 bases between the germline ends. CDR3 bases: TGTGCCAGCAGCTCAAGACTGGCCATTACGAACACTGAAGCTTTCTTT. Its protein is CASSSRLAITNTEAFF.

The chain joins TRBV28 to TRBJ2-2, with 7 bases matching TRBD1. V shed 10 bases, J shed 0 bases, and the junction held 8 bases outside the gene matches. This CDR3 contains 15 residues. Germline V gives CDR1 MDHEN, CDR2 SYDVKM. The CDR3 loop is CAINPGQSNTGELFF. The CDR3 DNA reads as TGTGCCATCAATCCGGGACAGTCGAACACCGGGGAGCTGTTTTTT.

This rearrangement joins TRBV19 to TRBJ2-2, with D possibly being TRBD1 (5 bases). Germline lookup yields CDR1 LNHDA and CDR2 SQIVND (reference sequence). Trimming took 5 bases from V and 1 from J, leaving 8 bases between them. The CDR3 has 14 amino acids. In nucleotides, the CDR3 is TGTGCCAGTAGTTTTACAGGGAACACCGGGGAGCTGTTTTTT. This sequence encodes CASSFTGNTGELFF.

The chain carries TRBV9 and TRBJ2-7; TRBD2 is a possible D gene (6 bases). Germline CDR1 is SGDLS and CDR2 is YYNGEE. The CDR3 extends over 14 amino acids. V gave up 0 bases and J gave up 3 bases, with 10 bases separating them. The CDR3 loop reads CASSVDGRNYEQYF. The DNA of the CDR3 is TGTGCCAGCAGCGTAGACGGGAGAAACTACGAGCAGTACTTC.

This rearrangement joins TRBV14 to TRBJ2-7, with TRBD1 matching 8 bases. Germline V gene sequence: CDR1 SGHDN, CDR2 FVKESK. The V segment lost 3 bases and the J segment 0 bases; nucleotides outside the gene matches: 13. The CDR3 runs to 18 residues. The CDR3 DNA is TGTGCCAGCAGCCACAAGCTTACAGGGGGGCATTTCTCCTACGAGCAGTACTTC. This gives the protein CASSHKLTGGHFSYEQYF.

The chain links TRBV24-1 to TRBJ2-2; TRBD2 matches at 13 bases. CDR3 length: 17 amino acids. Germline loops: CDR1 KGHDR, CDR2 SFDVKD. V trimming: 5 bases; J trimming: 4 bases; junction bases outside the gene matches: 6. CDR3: CATSAGLAGRGTGELFF. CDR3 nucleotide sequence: TGTGCCACCAGTGCGGGACTAGCGGGGCGGGGCACCGGGGAGCTGTTTTTT.

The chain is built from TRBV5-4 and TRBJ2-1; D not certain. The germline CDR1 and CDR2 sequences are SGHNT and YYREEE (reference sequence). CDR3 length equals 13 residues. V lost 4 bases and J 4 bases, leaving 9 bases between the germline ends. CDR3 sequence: CASSPHRYNEQFF. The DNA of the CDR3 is TGTGCCAGCAGCCCCCACAGATACAATGAGCAGTTCTTC.

As DNA, the CDR3 is TGTGCCAGCAGCTTAGACAGGAGCTCCTATAATTCACCCCTCCACTTT. This sequence encodes CASSLDRSSYNSPLHF. This chain links TRBV7-2 with TRBJ1-6, with a possible D match to TRBD1 (5 bases). This CDR3 is built from 16 residues. Germline CDR1 is SGHTA and CDR2 is FQGNSA. Trimming pared 1 base from V and 0 bases from J, leaving 7 bases between.

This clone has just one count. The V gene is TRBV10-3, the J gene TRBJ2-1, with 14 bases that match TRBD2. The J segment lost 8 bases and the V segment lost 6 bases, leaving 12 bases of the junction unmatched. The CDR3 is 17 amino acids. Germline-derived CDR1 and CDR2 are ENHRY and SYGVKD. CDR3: CAIRVTGTSGRGDEQFF. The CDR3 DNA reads TGTGCCATCAGAGTTACCGGGACTAGCGGGAGAGGGGATGAGCAGTTCTTC.